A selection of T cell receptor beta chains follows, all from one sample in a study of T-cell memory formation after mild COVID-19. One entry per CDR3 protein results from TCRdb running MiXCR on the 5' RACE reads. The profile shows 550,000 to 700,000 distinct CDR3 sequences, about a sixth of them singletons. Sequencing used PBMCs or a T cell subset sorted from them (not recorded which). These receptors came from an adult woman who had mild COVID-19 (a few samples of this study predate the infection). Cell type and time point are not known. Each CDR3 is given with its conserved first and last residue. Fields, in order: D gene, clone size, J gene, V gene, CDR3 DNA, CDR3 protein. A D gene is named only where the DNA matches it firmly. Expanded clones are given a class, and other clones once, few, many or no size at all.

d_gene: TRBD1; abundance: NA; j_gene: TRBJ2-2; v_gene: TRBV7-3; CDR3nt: TGTGCCAGCAGCCGACATGGACAGGGGGCGAACGGGGAGCTGTTTTTT; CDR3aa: CASSRHGQGANGELFF
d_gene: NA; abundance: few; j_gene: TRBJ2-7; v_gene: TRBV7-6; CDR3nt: TGTGCCAGCAGCTTAGGAACAGGTCAGGACGAGCAGTACTTC; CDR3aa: CASSLGTGQDEQYF
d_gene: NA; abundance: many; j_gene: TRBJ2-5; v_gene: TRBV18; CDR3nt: TGTGCCAGCAGCCCAGGGGTTCAAGAGACCCAGTACTTC; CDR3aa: CASSPGVQETQYF
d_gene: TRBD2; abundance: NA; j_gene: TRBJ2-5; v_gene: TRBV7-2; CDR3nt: TGTGCCAGCAGCTCACCGGGACTAGCGGGAGGGGGGGGAGAGACCCAGTACTTC; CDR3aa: CASSSPGLAGGGGETQYF
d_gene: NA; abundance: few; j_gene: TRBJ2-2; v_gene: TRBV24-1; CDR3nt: TGTGCCACCAGTGATTTTCCCAGGGGAGACACCGGGGAGCTGTTTTTT; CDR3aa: CATSDFPRGDTGELFF
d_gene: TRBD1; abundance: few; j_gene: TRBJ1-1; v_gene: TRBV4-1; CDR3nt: TGCGCCAGCAGCCAATTACAGGGGCTCGGTAACACTGAAGCTTTCTTT; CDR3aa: CASSQLQGLGNTEAFF
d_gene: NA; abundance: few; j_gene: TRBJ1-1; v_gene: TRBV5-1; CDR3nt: TGCGCCAGCAGCCTGGGGGGGGTGAGTGGGAGGACTGAAGCTTTCTTT; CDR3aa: CASSLGGVSGRTEAFF
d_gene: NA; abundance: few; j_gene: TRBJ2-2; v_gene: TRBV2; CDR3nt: TGTGCCAGCAGTGAGGCCGGGACCCGAGCGAACACCGGGGAGCTGTTTTTT; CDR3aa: CASSEAGTRANTGELFF
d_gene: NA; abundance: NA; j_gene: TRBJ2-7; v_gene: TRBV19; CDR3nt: TGTGCCAGTAGTATATCACAGGGTCCCCCATTTCTTCGCTTC; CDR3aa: CASSISQGPPFLRF
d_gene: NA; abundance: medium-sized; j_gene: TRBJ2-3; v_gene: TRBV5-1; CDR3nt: TGCGCCAGCAGCTTTAGGCAGGCCACAGATACGCAGTATTTT; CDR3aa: CASSFRQATDTQYF
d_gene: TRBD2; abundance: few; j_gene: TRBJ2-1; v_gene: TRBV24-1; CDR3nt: TGTGCCACCAGTGATTGGTCGACTAGCGGGGATTACAATGAGCAGTTCTTC; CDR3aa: CATSDWSTSGDYNEQFF
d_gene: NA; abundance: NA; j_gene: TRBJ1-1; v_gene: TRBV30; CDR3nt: TGTGCCTGGAGTGTAACTTTTGAAGCTTTCTTT; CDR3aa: CAWSVTFEAFF
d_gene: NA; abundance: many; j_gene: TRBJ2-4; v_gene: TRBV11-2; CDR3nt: TGTGCCAGCAGCTTAGCCTGGGGCAAAAACATTCAGTACTTC; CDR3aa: CASSLAWGKNIQYF
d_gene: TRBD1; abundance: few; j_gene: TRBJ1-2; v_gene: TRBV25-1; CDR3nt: TGTGCCAGCAGTGGACAGGGGGCTCATGGCTACACCTTC; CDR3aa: CASSGQGAHGYTF
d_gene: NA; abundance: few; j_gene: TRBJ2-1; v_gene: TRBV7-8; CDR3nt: TGTGCCAGCAGCTTAGGGCGGTTCAGCTCCTACAATGAGCAGTTCTTC; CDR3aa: CASSLGRFSSYNEQFF
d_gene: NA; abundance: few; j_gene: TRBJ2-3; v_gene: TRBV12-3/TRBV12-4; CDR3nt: TGTGCCAGCAGAGAGAGAGCGTTCGGACTACTCGAACCTTCAGATACGCAGTATTTT; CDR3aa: CASRERAFGLLEPSDTQYF
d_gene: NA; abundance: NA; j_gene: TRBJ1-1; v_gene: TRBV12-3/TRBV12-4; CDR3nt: TGTGCCAGCAGTTCACCGGGGGTAGCTTTCTTT; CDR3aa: CASSSPGVAFF
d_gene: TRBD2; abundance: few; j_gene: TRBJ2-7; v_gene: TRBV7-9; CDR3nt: TGTGCCAGCAGCTCACCGCAGAGCGGGGGAACCTACGAGCAGTACTTC; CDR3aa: CASSSPQSGGTYEQYF
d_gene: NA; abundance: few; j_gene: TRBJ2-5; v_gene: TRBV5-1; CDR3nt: TGCGCCAGCAGCTCGTACCAGGGGGAGACCCAGTACTTC; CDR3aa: CASSSYQGETQYF
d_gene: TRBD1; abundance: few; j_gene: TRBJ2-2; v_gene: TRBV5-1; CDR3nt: TGCGCCAGCAGACGTACAGGGGGAAGGAACACCGGGGAGCTGTTTTTT; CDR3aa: CASRRTGGRNTGELFF
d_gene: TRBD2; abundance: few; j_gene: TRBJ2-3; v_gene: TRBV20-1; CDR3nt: TGCAGTGCTTCTAACAGCGGGGGTCCGGGAGATACGCAGTATTTT; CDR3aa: CSASNSGGPGDTQYF
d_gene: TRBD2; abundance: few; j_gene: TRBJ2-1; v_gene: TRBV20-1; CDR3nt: TGCAGTGCGCCTACTCCTAGCGGATCCTACAATGAGCAGTTCTTC; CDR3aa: CSAPTPSGSYNEQFF
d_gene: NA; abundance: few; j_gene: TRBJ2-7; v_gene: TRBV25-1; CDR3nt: TGTGCCAGCAGTGACCGCGTGGGGAGCTCCTACGAGCAGTACTTC; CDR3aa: CASSDRVGSSYEQYF
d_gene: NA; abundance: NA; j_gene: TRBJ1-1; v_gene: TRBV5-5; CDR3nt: TGTGCCAGCAGCTTGTGGGAGGTCATGAACACTGAAGCTTTCTTT; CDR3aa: CASSLWEVMNTEAFF
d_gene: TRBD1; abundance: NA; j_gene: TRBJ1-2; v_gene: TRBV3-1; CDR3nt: TGTGCCAGCAGCCTCAGGGGGTACGACTATGGCTACACCTTC; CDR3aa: CASSLRGYDYGYTF